This paragraph covers one T cell receptor beta chain sequence. As yet, its antigen is unknown. In the PCR, 60 Vbeta and 13 Jbeta primers were used. TCRdb's table, derived via immunoSEQ multiplex PCR, lists solely in-frame clones and lacks some. Among about 45,000 clones listed, approximately 90% were seen once. The data were taken from a study of cytomegalovirus exposure and HLA in healthy donors. Overall study context: HLA-typed donors contributed some 77 million unique TCRs, which were held in an early data release. Findings and limits, study-wide: There were under 200 TCR beta chains listed as cytomegalovirus-associated. The majority of TCR sequences were rare, yet some public TCRs appeared in many donors. Within an earlier analysis, most TCR beta V segments proved productive either about 90% or about 30% of the time.

In germline, CDR1 is ENHRY, CDR2 SYGVKD. V lost 10 bases to trimming and J lost 5 bases; unmatched junction nucleotides: 13. There are 15 residues in the CDR3. This TCR derives from a woman aged 40-49 years in good health and CMV-seropositive. The chain recombines TRBV10-3 with TRBJ2-5, with 10 bases fitting TRBD1. The sequencing input was PBMCs. The CDR3 DNA sequence: TGTGCCACCGACTCCGGGACAGGGGTACTTGAGACCCAGTACTTC. Residues: CATDSGTGVLETQYF.